Sequencing of this TCR beta chain was carried out in a study of cytomegalovirus exposure and HLA in healthy donors. The CDR3 length is 16 residues. The germline V gene encodes CDR1 MRHNA and CDR2 SNTAGT. V dropped 0 bases and J dropped 2 bases, with 10 bases sitting between them. The donors (healthy individuals) were bone marrow donors. PCR involved 60 Vbeta and 13 Jbeta primers. Assay used: immunoSEQ multiplex PCR; TCRdb lists only in-frame clones, some missing. Of approximately 93,000 clones in the sample, around four fifths are singletons; the top ten hold less than 3.5%. This TCR derives from a woman between 40 and 55 years old in good health and CMV-seronegative. The V gene is TRBV6-4, the J gene TRBJ2-2; D remains unclear. Sequenced input: PBMCs. The CDR3 protein is CASSDSIASNTGELFF. In nucleotides, the CDR3 is TGTGCCAGCAGTGACTCGATAGCTTCCAACACCGGGGAGCTGTTTTTT.